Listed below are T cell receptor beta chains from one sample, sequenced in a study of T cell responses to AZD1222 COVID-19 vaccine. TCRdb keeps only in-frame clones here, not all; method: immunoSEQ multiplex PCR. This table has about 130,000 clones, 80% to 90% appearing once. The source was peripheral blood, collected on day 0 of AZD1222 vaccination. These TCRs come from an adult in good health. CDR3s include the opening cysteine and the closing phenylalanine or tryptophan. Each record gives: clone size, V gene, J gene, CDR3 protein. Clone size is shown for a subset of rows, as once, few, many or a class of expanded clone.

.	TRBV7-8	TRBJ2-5	CASSLVGTRETQYF
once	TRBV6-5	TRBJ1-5	CASRDMHNQPQHF
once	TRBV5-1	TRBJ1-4	CASSSRGVGEKLFF
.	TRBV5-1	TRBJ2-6	CASSPPFGGANVLTF
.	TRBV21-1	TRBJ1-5	CASSKVDRNQPQHF
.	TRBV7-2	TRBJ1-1	CASSLVGGRQGAEAFF
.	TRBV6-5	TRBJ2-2	CASSYSPGGELFF
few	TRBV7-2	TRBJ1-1	CASSLTGIANTEAFF
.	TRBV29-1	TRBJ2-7	CSVGDNSYEQYF
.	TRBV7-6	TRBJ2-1	CASSITSGGTYNEQFF
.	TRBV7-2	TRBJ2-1	CASSYSGGQLQFF
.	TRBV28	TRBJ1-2	CASSPSGGDYGYTF
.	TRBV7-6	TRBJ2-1	CASSSGGRSEQFF
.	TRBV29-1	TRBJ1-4	CSAIPSGGVTEKLFF
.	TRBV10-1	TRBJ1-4	CASPQGVSTGTANEKLFF
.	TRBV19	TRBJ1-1	CASSLTGTANTEAFF
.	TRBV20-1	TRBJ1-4	CSASLGTINEKLFF
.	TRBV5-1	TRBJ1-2	CASSEGQNYGYTF
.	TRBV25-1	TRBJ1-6	CASREEGGFNSPLHF
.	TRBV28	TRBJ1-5	CASTSVGSNQPQHF
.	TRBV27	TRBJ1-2	CASSRSYQGLNYGYTF
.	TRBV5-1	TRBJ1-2	CASSLALSGGGYGYTF
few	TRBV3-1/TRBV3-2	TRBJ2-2	CASSLTNTGELFF
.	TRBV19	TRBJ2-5	CASNPGTSALETQYF
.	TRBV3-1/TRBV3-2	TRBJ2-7	CASSPTWSASYEQYF
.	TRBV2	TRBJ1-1	CASSPLAGNTEAFF
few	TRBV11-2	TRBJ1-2	CASSSRLQSNGYTF
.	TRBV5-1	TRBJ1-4	CASSPGTGGSLTNEKLFF
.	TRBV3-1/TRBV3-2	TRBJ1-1	CASSQAGPFSEAFF
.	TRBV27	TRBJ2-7	CASSFGHEQYF
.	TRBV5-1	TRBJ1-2	CASSPGQGYGYTF
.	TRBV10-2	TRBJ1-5	CASSWDTSNQPQHF
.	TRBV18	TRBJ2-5	CASSPWGGNQETQYF
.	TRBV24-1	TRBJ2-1	CATSSSRSGGADEQFF
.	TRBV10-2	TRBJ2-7	CASSDGTGSYEQYF
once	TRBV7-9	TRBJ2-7	CASSLEIGTHEQYF
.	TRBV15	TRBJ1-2	CATSRVDTMGYGYTF
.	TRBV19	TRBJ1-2	CASSNRGLSYGYTF
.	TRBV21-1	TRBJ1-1	CARGDRNTEAFF
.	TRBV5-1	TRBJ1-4	CASSPTATNEKLFF
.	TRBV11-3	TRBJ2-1	CASSVAGGPYNEQFF
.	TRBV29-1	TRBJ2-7	CSMTSGSWEQYF
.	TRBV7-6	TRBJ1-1	CASSLGTETEAFF
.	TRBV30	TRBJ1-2	CAWSYYTGSTF
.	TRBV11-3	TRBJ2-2	CASSPRTSGSSATGELFF
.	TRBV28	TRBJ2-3	CASRRTGRTDTQYF
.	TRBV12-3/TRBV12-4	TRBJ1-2	CASSQRYGYTF
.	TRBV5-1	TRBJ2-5	CASSWGTDEKTQYF
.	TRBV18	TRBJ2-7	CASSLTLDRGGYEQYF
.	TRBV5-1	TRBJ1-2	CASSRDVGYTF
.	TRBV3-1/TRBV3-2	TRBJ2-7	CASSQDSQRPVYGQYF
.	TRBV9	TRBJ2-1	CASSALRDHNEQFF
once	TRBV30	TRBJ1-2	CAWSWQGTGYTF
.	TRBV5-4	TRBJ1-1	CASTPDLSGTEAFF
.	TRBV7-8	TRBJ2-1	CASSSQGSYNEQFF
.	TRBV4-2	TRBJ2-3	CASSQDVAGGPDTQYF
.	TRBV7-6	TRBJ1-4	CASSTRQGSNEKLFF
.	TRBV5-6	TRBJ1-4	CASSLGTGPNEKLFF
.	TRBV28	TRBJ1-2	CASSGSGPSNYGYTF
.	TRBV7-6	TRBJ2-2	CASSSNGGVTGELFF